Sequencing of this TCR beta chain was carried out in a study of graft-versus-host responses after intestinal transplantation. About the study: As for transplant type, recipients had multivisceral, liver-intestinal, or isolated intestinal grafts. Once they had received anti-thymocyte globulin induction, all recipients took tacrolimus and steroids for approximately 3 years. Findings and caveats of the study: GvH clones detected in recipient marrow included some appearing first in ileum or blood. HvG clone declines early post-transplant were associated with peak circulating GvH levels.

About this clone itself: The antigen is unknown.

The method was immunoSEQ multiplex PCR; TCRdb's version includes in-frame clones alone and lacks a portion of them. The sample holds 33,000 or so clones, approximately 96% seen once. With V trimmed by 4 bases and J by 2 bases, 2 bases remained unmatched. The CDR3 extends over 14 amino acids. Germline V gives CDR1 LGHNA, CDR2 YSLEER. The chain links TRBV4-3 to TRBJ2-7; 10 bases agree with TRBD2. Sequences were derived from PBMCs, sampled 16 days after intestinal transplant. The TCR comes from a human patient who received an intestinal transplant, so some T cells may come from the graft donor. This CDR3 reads CASSPGTSAYEQYF. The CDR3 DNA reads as TGCGCCAGCAGCCCCGGGACTAGCGCCTACGAGCAGTACTTC.